This entry concerns a single T cell receptor beta chain. This specimen comes from a study of human CD8 memory T cell subsets. Libraries of TCR beta chains were produced by 5' RACE (UMI-labeled). TCRdb reanalyzed the 5' RACE reads and collapses them to one entry per CDR3 protein, without DNA. This repertoire includes more than 6,000 distinct CDR3 sequences. CDR3 length equals 17 residues. CDR1 is LGHDT and CDR2 is YNNKEL in the germline V gene (reference sequence). TPEX cells were early memory CD8+ T cells (CCR7+ PD-1+ TIGIT+) that had exhausted-like traits. This chain uses TRBV3-1 with TRBJ2-7; no DNA is available, so the TRBD1 call from TCRdb remains unchecked. The material sequenced was CD8+ T cells from PBMCs. The origin of this receptor is a human donor in good health. CDR3: CASSQGEFYRGLDEQYF.